Listed below are T cell receptor beta chains from one sample, sequenced in a study of T-cell memory formation after mild COVID-19. TCRdb re-analysed the 5' RACE reads in MiXCR, keeping a single row per CDR3 protein. The data hold about 210,000 distinct CDR3 sequences, with more than 9% observed a single time. The sample consisted of PBMCs or a T cell subset sorted from them (not recorded which). Receptors originate from a man younger than 35 who had mild COVID-19 (a few samples of this study predate the infection). Cell type and time point are not known. The CDR3 runs from the conserved cysteine through the conserved F or W. D genes are given only for firm matches. Clone size, where shown, is once, few, many, or a class for clones that have expanded.

clone size: few
D gene: NA
V gene: TRBV20-1
J gene: TRBJ1-4
CDR3 protein: CSAKTGSDEKLFF
CDR3 DNA: TGCAGTGCGAAGACCGGGTCAGACGAAAAACTGTTTTTT

clone size: NA
D gene: NA
V gene: TRBV7-2
J gene: TRBJ2-3
CDR3 protein: CASSLVMNTDTQYF
CDR3 DNA: TGTGCCAGCAGCTTGGTGATGAACACAGATACGCAGTATTTT

clone size: few
D gene: NA
V gene: TRBV11-3
J gene: TRBJ2-1
CDR3 protein: CASSLGGGGSHNEQFF
CDR3 DNA: TGTGCCAGCAGCCTTGGGGGGGGCGGGAGTCACAATGAGCAGTTCTTC

clone size: many
D gene: NA
V gene: TRBV5-1
J gene: TRBJ2-7
CDR3 protein: CASSLTLSAADEQYF
CDR3 DNA: TGCGCCAGCAGCTTGACCCTCTCGGCCGCCGACGAGCAGTACTTC

clone size: few
D gene: TRBD1
V gene: TRBV5-1
J gene: TRBJ2-5
CDR3 protein: CASNSGNRGQETQYF
CDR3 DNA: TGCGCCAGTAACTCTGGGAACAGGGGACAAGAGACCCAGTACTTC

clone size: few
D gene: NA
V gene: TRBV30
J gene: TRBJ1-5
CDR3 protein: CAWSAGVNQPQHF
CDR3 DNA: TGTGCCTGGAGTGCAGGGGTGAATCAGCCCCAGCATTTT

clone size: few
D gene: NA
V gene: TRBV7-9
J gene: TRBJ1-1
CDR3 protein: CASSRITEAFF
CDR3 DNA: TGTGCCAGCAGCCGTATCACTGAAGCTTTCTTT

clone size: many
D gene: NA
V gene: TRBV9
J gene: TRBJ2-2
CDR3 protein: CASSVVGTGELFF
CDR3 DNA: TGTGCCAGCAGCGTAGTAGGAACCGGGGAGCTGTTTTTT

clone size: few
D gene: TRBD1
V gene: TRBV5-4
J gene: TRBJ1-1
CDR3 protein: CASSSPTTGGTEAFF
CDR3 DNA: TGTGCCAGCAGCTCCCCTACTACAGGGGGCACTGAAGCTTTCTTT

clone size: few
D gene: TRBD2
V gene: TRBV7-2
J gene: TRBJ2-1
CDR3 protein: CASSSRLAGGRGNEQFF
CDR3 DNA: TGTGCCAGCAGCTCCCGACTAGCGGGGGGGCGGGGCAATGAGCAGTTCTTC

clone size: NA
D gene: NA
V gene: TRBV7-9
J gene: TRBJ1-5
CDR3 protein: CASSVGGFQPQHF
CDR3 DNA: TGTGCCAGCAGCGTAGGGGGGTTTCAGCCCCAGCATTTT

clone size: few
D gene: NA
V gene: TRBV7-8
J gene: TRBJ1-1
CDR3 protein: CASKRGGNTEAFF
CDR3 DNA: TGTGCCAGCAAGAGGGGGGGGAACACTGAAGCTTTCTTT

clone size: many
D gene: TRBD1
V gene: TRBV4-1
J gene: TRBJ1-5
CDR3 protein: CASSHPGQGAQPQHF
CDR3 DNA: TGCGCCAGCAGCCATCCGGGACAGGGTGCTCAGCCCCAGCATTTT

clone size: once
D gene: TRBD1
V gene: TRBV7-2
J gene: TRBJ1-2
CDR3 protein: CASSLRAGGVDYSYTF
CDR3 DNA: TGTGCCAGCAGCTTAAGGGCAGGGGGCGTCGACTATAGCTACACCTTC

clone size: few
D gene: NA
V gene: TRBV7-2
J gene: TRBJ1-3
CDR3 protein: CASSLFDFSGNTIYF
CDR3 DNA: TGTGCCAGCAGCTTATTCGATTTCTCTGGAAACACCATATATTTT

clone size: NA
D gene: NA
V gene: TRBV4-1
J gene: TRBJ2-2
CDR3 protein: CASSGLSGTNTGELFF
CDR3 DNA: TGCGCCAGCAGCGGGCTCTCGGGCACCAACACCGGGGAGCTGTTTTTT

clone size: few
D gene: NA
V gene: TRBV6-1
J gene: TRBJ2-7
CDR3 protein: CASSESGPREQYF
CDR3 DNA: TGTGCCAGCAGTGAATCAGGTCCCAGGGAGCAGTACTTC

clone size: NA
D gene: NA
V gene: TRBV20-1
J gene: TRBJ1-3
CDR3 protein: CSASPVGGNTIYF
CDR3 DNA: TGCAGTGCTAGCCCGGTTGGAGGAAACACCATATATTTT

clone size: few
D gene: NA
V gene: TRBV24-1
J gene: TRBJ2-4
CDR3 protein: CATTKPGGRGAKNIQYF
CDR3 DNA: TGTGCCACCACCAAGCCGGGGGGCAGGGGAGCCAAAAACATTCAGTACTTC

clone size: NA
D gene: NA
V gene: TRBV11-3
J gene: TRBJ2-2
CDR3 protein: CASSSAWGPANTGELFF
CDR3 DNA: TGTGCCAGCAGCAGTGCCTGGGGGCCAGCGAACACCGGGGAGCTGTTTTTT

clone size: few
D gene: NA
V gene: TRBV4-2
J gene: TRBJ2-4
CDR3 protein: CASSQEEGLNIQYF
CDR3 DNA: TGTGCCAGCAGCCAAGAAGAGGGGTTGAACATTCAGTACTTC

clone size: NA
D gene: NA
V gene: TRBV9
J gene: TRBJ2-3
CDR3 protein: CASSVPGRYTQYF
CDR3 DNA: TGTGCCAGCAGCGTTCCAGGTCGATATACGCAGTATTTT

clone size: few
D gene: TRBD1
V gene: TRBV4-3
J gene: TRBJ1-1
CDR3 protein: CASSQATAGGNTEAFF
CDR3 DNA: TGCGCCAGCAGCCAGGCTACAGCAGGGGGGAACACTGAAGCTTTCTTT

clone size: few
D gene: NA
V gene: TRBV20-1
J gene: TRBJ2-6
CDR3 protein: CSARVRSSGANVLTF
CDR3 DNA: TGCAGTGCTAGAGTTCGTAGCTCTGGGGCCAACGTCCTGACTTTC

clone size: few
D gene: NA
V gene: TRBV10-2
J gene: TRBJ1-2
CDR3 protein: CASRTDSNYGYTF
CDR3 DNA: TGCGCCAGCCGAACTGACTCTAACTATGGCTACACCTTC

clone size: NA
D gene: TRBD2
V gene: TRBV10-3
J gene: TRBJ2-7
CDR3 protein: CAISDLGLAGGYEQYF
CDR3 DNA: TGTGCCATCAGTGATTTGGGACTAGCGGGAGGCTACGAGCAGTACTTC

clone size: NA
D gene: NA
V gene: TRBV7-2
J gene: TRBJ1-2
CDR3 protein: CASSGIEGYTF
CDR3 DNA: TGTGCCAGCAGCGGCATCGAGGGCTACACCTTC